The sequence of this T cell receptor beta chain was determined in a study of cytomegalovirus exposure and HLA in healthy donors (dated by TCRdb to the late 2010s). Background on the whole study: According to a later analysis, one platform produced both the roughly 130 validation repertoires and the 620 or so repertoires of the first cohort. The study was designed to test whether signatures of past pathogen exposure could be identified by cataloging public T cell receptors. A separate validation cohort of roughly 120 different subjects was used in addition to the roughly 700-subject first cohort. To predict cytomegalovirus infection status, the study brought together high-throughput TCR immunosequencing, statistical association of individual TCRs with disease status, and machine learning.

The junction shows trimming of 1 base on V and 3 bases on J, and the gene matches do not reach 6 bases of it. The CDR1 and CDR2 encoded by the germline V gene (reference sequence) are GTSNPN and SVGIG. CDR3 length: 14 amino acids, cysteine to phenylalanine. The entry retains the CDR3 DNA only, 42 bases that are in frame from base 1. Study-wide findings and limitations: The study listed approximately 150 TCR beta chains as associated with cytomegalovirus. The validation cohort had no HLA typing available for a later analysis, so co-occurrence within that cohort was assessed over all 130 or so repertoires. In a later analysis, TCRs clustered in the first cohort were found to also tend to co-occur in the 100 to 150 validation repertoires, with approximately 95% of cluster scores above 0. According to the authors, the approach could potentially be generalized to other disease states and immunological phenotypes. Across donors, most TCR sequences were observed very rarely, whereas some public TCRs were present in many individuals. The classifier was reported to diagnose cytomegalovirus status with high specificity and sensitivity in both the original and validation cohorts. In vitro tests confirmed that three of the cytomegalovirus-associated TCR beta chains recognize cytomegalovirus antigens.

A few counts support this clone. The target of this receptor is not known. Nothing much larger sits one base from this clone, and base qualities are not available. The donors were included in the validation cohort of some 120 subjects, a group kept apart from the roughly 690-subject first cohort. The library came from the immunoSEQ multiplex PCR assay. Regarding the original processing steps: A statistical classification framework was developed to diagnose cytomegalovirus status using the catalog of TCR beta chain sequences. TCRdb limited this immuneACCESS table to in-frame rearrangements with V and J called. A share of clones is missing; checked studies link under half to unresolved V genes, and the rest is unexplained. The D gene and trimming were derived from the DNA, and the V and J assignments and clone size from that table. The sample has roughly 240,000 clones on record, around nine tenths of them singletons. The ten largest make up about 3% of the sample.

This sequence was found in a man younger than 35 in good health and CMV-seronegative. The sequence joins TRBV30 to TRBJ2-7, with 7 bases matching TRBD1. Sequences were obtained from PBMCs. The CDR3 region: CAWSGRDRGYEQYF. The bases are TGTGCCTGGAGTGGCCGGGACAGAGGCTACGAGCAGTACTTC.